One sample yielded the 32 T cell receptor beta chains listed below, sequenced in a study of regulatory T cells in long-lasting Graves disease. The sample's time point: newly diagnosed GD, antithyroid drugs for less than 3 months. RNA from PBMCs was the source of the TCR library. Assembly of TCR beta libraries relied on iRepertoire HTBI primers together with Arm-PCR of CDR3 regions. MiXCR, applied by TCRdb to the multiplex PCR reads, yields one record per CDR3 protein. The sample lists more than 300,000 distinct CDR3 sequences, roughly 15% occurring once. Sequencing was performed on peripheral blood mononuclear cells (PBMCs), taken at new diagnosis, from a patient treated with antithyroid drugs. The receptors derive from a female donor with Graves disease.

Many counts were recorded for this clonotype. The chain recombines TRBV12-3 or TRBV12-4 with TRBJ1-5; D is unclear. The V and J ends lost 3 bases and 0 bases respectively, with 6 bases between them. The CDR3 spans 14 residues. This CDR3 is CASSFHGSNQPQHF. CDR3 coding DNA: TGTGCCAGCAGTTTTCACGGTAGCAATCAGCCCCAGCATTTT.

This clonotype showed up many times. Here the CDR3 reads CASSPDGTSYEQYF. The CDR3, as DNA: TGTGCCAGCAGCCCAGACGGAACCTCCTACGAGCAGTACTTC. This chain links TRBV7-9 with TRBJ2-7; D ambiguous. Germline V gives CDR1 SEHNR, CDR2 FQNEAQ (reference sequence). This CDR3 region has 14 residues. V shed 5 bases and J shed 0 bases, with 11 bases lying between them.

This clonotype turned up a few times. This chain joins TRBV5-1 and TRBJ2-6; TRBD1 might be the D (5 bases). CDR1 is SGHRS, CDR2 YFSETQ, per germline. The V and J ends lost 4 bases and 4 bases respectively, with 12 bases between them. The CDR3 loop spans 15 amino acids. CDR3 sequence (DNA): TGCGCCAGCAGCGTACAGGTCTCCGGGGCCAACGTCCTGACTTTC. Translated: CASSVQVSGANVLTF.

This clonotype appeared many times. The V gene is TRBV12-3 or TRBV12-4, the J gene TRBJ2-4; maybe TRBD2 (6 bases). The CDR3 runs to 19 residues. V was cut by 5 bases and J by 0 bases, with 23 bases left in between. The CDR3: CASSLSARGPWGAKNIQYF. DNA for the CDR3: TGTGCCAGCAGTCTCTCCGCGCGGGGACCCTGGGGAGCCAAAAACATTCAGTACTTC.

Ten or more counts support this clonotype. The chain couples TRBV29-1 to TRBJ2-1, with D perhaps matching TRBD1 (6 bases). Germline loops: CDR1 SQVTM, CDR2 ANQGSEA. This CDR3 comprises 11 residues. V shed 6 bases and J shed 8 bases, with 11 bases lying between them. The CDR3 DNA reads as TGCAGCGTGGGACAAGATTATGAGCAGTTCTTC. This codes for CSVGQDYEQFF.

This clonotype came up many times. The rearrangement links TRBV27 to TRBJ1-2, with 9 bases aligning to TRBD1. Trimming cost V 4 bases and J 7 bases; bases outside gene matches: 7. The CDR3 has 14 amino acids. Germline-derived CDR1 and CDR2 are MNHEY and SMNVEV (reference sequence). For the CDR3, the DNA is TGTGCCAGCAGTTCGAACAGGGGGCAGACTGGCTACACCTTC. Translation gives CASSSNRGQTGYTF.

This clonotype has ten or more counts. One end of the junction is discordant with germline, which a read error may explain. The CDR3 nucleotides are TGTGCCAGCAGCTTACCAGGGCCGAACACTGAAGCTTTCTTT. It specifies CASSLPGPNTEAFF. The chain combines TRBV5-1 with TRBJ1-1; tentative D call: TRBD1 (5 bases). There are 14 residues in the CDR3. Germline-derived CDR1 and CDR2 are SGHRS and YFSETQ.

There are many counts of this clonotype. The rearrangement joins TRBV30 to TRBJ1-2; D gene uncertain. Germline V gene lookup returns CDR1 GTSNPN and CDR2 SVGIG (reference sequence). Trimming stripped 3 bases from V and 5 bases from J, with 13 bases between. The CDR3 has 13 residues. CDR3 in amino acids: CAWRTLGGYGYTF. The CDR3 DNA is TGTGCCTGGAGGACCCTCGGTGGTTATGGCTACACCTTC.

In this sample, this clonotype turned up many times. The chain combines TRBV7-4 with TRBJ2-1, with TRBD2 matching 10 bases. From germline, CDR1 is SGHVT and CDR2 SQSDAQ. V trimming: 3 bases; J trimming: 3 bases; junction bases outside the gene matches: 5. The CDR3 loop spans 16 amino acids. The CDR3 nucleotides are TGTGCCAGCAGCTTCCCTAGCGGGAGTCGCTACAATGAGCAGTTCTTC. Translation gives CASSFPSGSRYNEQFF.

The rearrangement joins TRBV4-2 to TRBJ2-1, with D possibly being TRBD1 or TRBD2 (7 bases each). Germline CDR1 and CDR2: LGHNA and YNFKEQ. The CDR3 runs 17 residues. Deletions cut 0 bases from V and 5 bases from J, with 17 bases between. The CDR3 coding sequence is TGTGCCAGCAGCCAAGATAGGGCAGGGGGGGACCACAATGAGCAGTTCTTC. It specifies CASSQDRAGGDHNEQFF.

This chain joins TRBV24-1 and TRBJ2-3; D is perhaps TRBD2 (6 bases). CDR1 and CDR2 from the germline V gene are KGHDR and SFDVKD. The CDR3 length is 16 residues. V was trimmed by 9 bases and J by 0 bases, leaving 18 bases between them. The CDR3 region is CATSTSGAKSTDTQYF. The CDR3 DNA follows: TGTGCCACCTCTACCTCGGGAGCGAAAAGCACAGATACGCAGTATTTT.

This chain connects TRBV9 to TRBJ2-3; D is unresolved. V gave up 5 bases and J gave up 7 bases, with 14 bases separating them. Germline CDR1 and CDR2: SGDLS and YYNGEE. CDR3 length: 13 amino acids. This chain's CDR3 is CASSLPGTNTQYF. CDR3 nucleotide sequence: TGTGCCAGCAGTTTACCGGGTACTAATACGCAGTATTTT.

This clonotype was recorded a few times. This chain connects TRBV2 to TRBJ1-2, with no clear D. The CDR3 runs 10 residues. V shed 7 bases and J shed 7 bases, with 7 bases lying between them. Germline CDR1 SNHLY, CDR2 FYNNEI. The DNA for the CDR3 is TGTGCCAGCAAGGCGCGTGGCTACACCTTC. Its protein is CASKARGYTF.

Ten or more counts support this clonotype. This chain links TRBV7-6 with TRBJ1-1; D is ambiguous. Looked up from germline, CDR1 is SGHVS and CDR2 is FNYEAQ. V was pared by 5 bases and J by 6 bases, with 13 bases between. The CDR3 spans 13 residues. DNA of the CDR3: TGTGCCAGCAGCCCCCCGGGAACGTCTGAAGCTTTCTTT. Protein: CASSPPGTSEAFF. Supplemented by reference TRBV7-6 and TRBJ1-1, the full variable domain reads GAGVSQSPRYKVTKRGQDVALRCDPISGHVSLYWYRQALGQGPEFLTYFNYEAQQDKSGLPNDRFSAERPEGSISTLTIQRTEQRDSAMYRCASSPPGTSEAFFGQGTRLTVV.

The table lists this clonotype with many counts. This rearrangement joins TRBV20-1 to TRBJ1-5; 7 nucleotides agree with TRBD1. Germline trimming cut 6 bases from V and 0 bases from J; bases unmatched to any gene: 11. Germline V gene lookup returns CDR1 DFQATT and CDR2 SNEGSKA (reference sequence). The CDR3 has 16 residues. The chain's CDR3 is CSAPYRDSLSNQPQHF. The CDR3 region has the DNA TGCAGTGCCCCATACCGGGACAGTCTTAGCAATCAGCCCCAGCATTTT.

This clonotype appeared many times. The V gene is TRBV20-1, the J gene TRBJ1-1, with D hard to call. Deletions cut 4 bases from V and 0 bases from J, with 9 bases between. Looked up from germline, CDR1 is DFQATT and CDR2 is SNEGSKA (reference sequence). This CDR3 comprises 13 residues. CDR3 sequence (DNA): TGCAGTGCTAAGAGTGGGATGAACACTGAAGCTTTCTTT. Amino acid sequence: CSAKSGMNTEAFF.

This clonotype was found many times. The gene calls are TRBV11-2 and TRBJ2-7; the match to TRBD2 covers 7 bases. Trimming at V came to 3 bases and at J to 2 bases, leaving 16 bases not matched to a gene. Per germline, CDR1 SGHAT and CDR2 FQNNGV. The CDR3 contains 18 residues. This CDR3 reads CASSFFPPSGRITYEQYF. As DNA, the CDR3 is TGTGCCAGCAGCTTTTTCCCCCCTAGCGGACGAATCACCTACGAGCAGTACTTC. Complete variable domain (other parts from reference TRBV11-2 and TRBJ2-7): EAGVAQSPRYKIIEKRQSVAFWCNPISGHATLYWYQQILGQGPKLLIQFQNNGVVDDSQLPKDRFSAERLKGVDSTLKIQPAKLEDSAVYLCASSFFPPSGRITYEQYFGPGTRLTVT.

This clonotype was counted only a few times. V gene TRBV5-1 combines with J gene TRBJ1-5; D might be TRBD1 (6 bases). Germline CDR1 is SGHRS and CDR2 is YFSETQ. The CDR3 spans 17 residues. The V gene lost 6 bases and the J gene lost 0 bases, with 19 bases spanning the gap. CDR3 sequence (DNA): TGCGCCAGCATCCCAGCCGCAGGGGACTATAGCAATCAGCCCCAGCATTTT. Its protein product is CASIPAAGDYSNQPQHF.

Concerning this clonotype itself: A much larger clone is a single base away; this may be a read error. The chain links TRBV6-5 to TRBJ2-7; 7 bases are a match to TRBD2. Germline CDR1 reads MNHEY; CDR2 reads SVGAGI. The CDR3 runs 15 residues. J was trimmed by 6 bases and V by 2 bases; bases with no gene match: 10. This CDR3 reads CASSYVQTSSPEQYF. CDR3 sequence (DNA): TGTGCCAGCAGTTACGTGCAGACTAGCAGTCCCGAGCAGTACTTC.

At least ten counts were recorded for this clonotype. The chain carries TRBV9 and TRBJ1-3, with D tentatively TRBD1 (5 bases). Germline CDR1 reads SGDLS; CDR2 reads YYNGEE. Trimming stripped 0 bases from V and 0 bases from J, with 7 bases between. The CDR3 loop spans 15 amino acids. Here the CDR3 reads CASSVEGDSGNTIYF. The CDR3 DNA is TGTGCCAGCAGCGTAGAAGGGGACTCTGGAAACACCATATATTTT.

This clonotype was picked up a small number of times. One end of the junction is discordant with germline, which a read error may explain. This chain joins TRBV20-1 and TRBJ2-7; no clear D. Germline V gene data show CDR1 as DFQATT and CDR2 as SNEGSKA (reference sequence). This CDR3 has 12 amino acids. In DNA, the CDR3 is TGCAGTGCTGGAGACTCCACCTACGAGCAGTACTTC. This translates into CSAGDSTYEQYF.

Many counts were recorded for this clonotype. The chain joins TRBV5-1 to TRBJ1-5; a possible D gene is TRBD1 (6 bases). V was trimmed by 4 bases and J by 6 bases, leaving 17 bases between them. Per germline, CDR1 SGHRS and CDR2 YFSETQ. This CDR3 spans 15 amino acids. The CDR3 DNA reads as TGCGCCAGCAGCCTTGGGACACTGGAGGGTCAGCCCCAGCATTTT. It encodes CASSLGTLEGQPQHF.

The chain is built from TRBV27 and TRBJ1-5; 8 bases line up with TRBD1. With V trimmed by 6 bases and J by 0 bases, 7 bases remained unmatched. The CDR3 is made up of 16 amino acids. Germline-derived CDR1 and CDR2 are MNHEY and SMNVEV (reference sequence). In DNA form, the CDR3 reads TGTGCCAGCAGCTTTGGGACAGGCTTTAGCAATCAGCCCCAGCATTTT. Translation: CASSFGTGFSNQPQHF.

The CDR3 loop reads CASRSQTGLMGYTF. CDR3 in DNA: TGTGCCAGCAGATCGCAAACAGGTTTGATGGGCTACACCTTC. This chain joins TRBV27 and TRBJ1-2; tentative D call: TRBD1 (5 bases). The CDR3 loop spans 14 amino acids. CDR1 and CDR2 from the germline V gene are MNHEY and SMNVEV (reference sequence). Trimming cost V 6 bases and J 8 bases, with 19 bases left between them.

This clonotype was counted at least ten times. The rearrangement joins TRBV6-1 to TRBJ2-5; weak D call: TRBD2 (6 bases). Looked up from germline, CDR1 is MNHNS and CDR2 is SASEGT. V gave up 7 bases and J gave up 2 bases, with 17 bases separating them. The CDR3 totals 15 residues. The CDR3 here is CASTNTAGLQETQYF. For the CDR3, the DNA is TGTGCCAGCACTAATACGGCGGGGTTACAAGAGACCCAGTACTTC.

This clonotype has ten or more counts. The chain links TRBV28 to TRBJ2-3, with D unresolved. This CDR3 spans 16 amino acids. Germline V gene sequence: CDR1 MDHEN, CDR2 SYDVKM. The V end was cut by 4 bases, the J end by 1 base, with 15 bases between. This chain's CDR3 is CASSSPDWYGTDTQYF. The CDR3 nucleotides are TGTGCCAGCAGTTCGCCCGACTGGTACGGCACAGATACGCAGTATTTT.

In its sample, this clonotype was seen many times. The chain links TRBV11-2 to TRBJ2-7; 7 nucleotides agree with TRBD1. Per the germline V gene, CDR1 is SGHAT and CDR2 is FQNNGV. The V gene end was trimmed by 5 bases and the J gene end by 4 bases; junction bases not matched to a gene: 5. The CDR3 has 13 amino acids. This CDR3 reads CASSLTGNYEQYF. The CDR3 nucleotides read TGTGCCAGCAGCCTGACAGGGAATTACGAGCAGTACTTC.

This clonotype was detected many times. The chain links TRBV27 to TRBJ2-1; D may be TRBD1 (6 bases). V shed 6 bases and J shed 4 bases, with 16 bases lying between them. The CDR3 length is 15 residues. Germline loops: CDR1 MNHEY, CDR2 SMNVEV (reference sequence). The CDR3 here is CASSRDTMIYNEQFF. DNA of the CDR3: TGTGCCAGCAGCCGGGACACCATGATATACAATGAGCAGTTCTTC.

The sample holds many counts of this clonotype. The CDR3 coding sequence is TGTGCCAGCAGTTCCGGGGGGGACTACGAGCAGTACTTC. Its translation is CASSSGGDYEQYF. The chain recombines TRBV12-3 or TRBV12-4 with TRBJ2-7; TRBD2 aligns across 8 bases. V was clipped by 4 bases and J by 3 bases; unmatched bases: 2. The CDR3 covers 13 residues.

This clonotype was detected ten times or more. The chain combines TRBV28 with TRBJ2-7; TRBD1 aligns across 8 bases. In germline, CDR1 is MDHEN, CDR2 SYDVKM. This CDR3 contains 15 residues. The trim removed 6 bases at V and 6 bases at J, leaving 13 bases unmatched. CDR3 sequence (DNA): TGTGCCAGCAGCCCCTCCGGACAGGGAGGCCTCGAGCAGTACTTC. Translated, it gives CASSPSGQGGLEQYF.

The table lists this clonotype with many counts. J is TRBJ1-1 and V is TRBV24-1; 8 bases match TRBD1. The V gene's germline CDR1 is KGHDR and CDR2 SFDVKD. The J segment lost 9 bases and the V segment lost 5 bases, leaving 7 bases of the junction unmatched. There are 13 residues in the CDR3. CDR3 nucleotide sequence: TGTGCCACCAGTGGGACAGGGACGGTTCAAGCTTTCTTT. Its translation is CATSGTGTVQAFF.

Ten or more counts support this clonotype. This sequence joins TRBV5-1 and TRBJ1-2; D gene uncertain. V dropped 3 bases and J dropped 5 bases, with 17 bases sitting between them. This CDR3 has 15 amino acids. Germline V gives CDR1 SGHRS, CDR2 YFSETQ. This CDR3 is CASSSAGPGVYGYTF. The DNA for the CDR3 is TGCGCCAGCAGCTCGGCTGGGCCTGGGGTATATGGCTACACCTTC.